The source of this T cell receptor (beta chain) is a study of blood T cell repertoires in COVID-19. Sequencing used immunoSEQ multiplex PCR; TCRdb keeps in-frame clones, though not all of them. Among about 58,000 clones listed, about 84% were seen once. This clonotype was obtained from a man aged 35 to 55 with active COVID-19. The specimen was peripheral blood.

The CDR3 coding sequence is TGTGCCAGCACTGACGAGGGAGGTAGAGATACGCAGTATTTT. Its translation is CASTDEGGRDTQYF. The rearrangement joins TRBV11-2 to TRBJ2-3; weak D call: TRBD2 (6 bases). Germline CDR1 and CDR2: SGHAT and FQNNGV. This CDR3 region has 14 residues. Between the trimmed V and J ends, which lost 7 bases and 5 bases, there was a span of 16 bases.